This entry lists 8 T cell receptor beta chains sequenced from one sample in a study of molecular identifiers for immune sequencing clone quantification. TCRdb called the PCR reads again in MiXCR, with one record for every CDR3 protein. Found here are about 63,000 distinct CDR3 sequences, around a fifth of them singletons; the top ten hold about 1.3%. Sequencing input: naive CD8+ T cells from blood, with Jurkat cell RNA spiked in. Subset: FACS-sorted CD8+CD4-CCR7+CD45RA+ naive T cells. Source of these receptors: a human donor in good health. Some libraries in this study had Jurkat cell RNA spiked in.

This clonotype occurred many times. This CDR3 reads CASSLGGVFPEQFF. For the CDR3, the DNA is TGCGCCAGCAGCTTGGGCGGCGTTTTCCCAGAGCAGTTCTTC. The gene calls are TRBV5-1 and TRBJ2-1, with unresolved D. The V end was cut by 0 bases, the J end by 10 bases, with 14 bases between. Germline CDR1 and CDR2: SGHRS and YFSETQ. This CDR3 has 14 amino acids.

This clonotype has only a few counts. This chain uses TRBV7-6 with TRBJ2-7; D is undetermined. This CDR3 contains 15 residues. The germline CDR1 and CDR2 sequences are SGHVS and FNYEAQ. V shed 5 bases and J shed 2 bases, with 16 bases lying between them. The chain's CDR3 is CASSPRVPPPYEQYF. CDR3 DNA: TGTGCCAGCAGCCCTCGGGTCCCTCCCCCCTACGAGCAGTACTTC.

This clonotype was recorded at least ten times. The V gene is TRBV30, the J gene TRBJ2-7, with D possibly being TRBD1 (6 bases). Trimming removed 3 bases from V and 6 bases from J, with 12 bases in between. The CDR3 is 12 residues long. Per germline, CDR1 GTSNPN and CDR2 SVGIG (reference sequence). CDR3 sequence: CAWRGRTVEQYF. As DNA, the CDR3 is TGTGCCTGGAGGGGGCGGACAGTCGAGCAGTACTTC.

This clonotype came up a few times. The chain couples TRBV6-6 to TRBJ2-7; 7 positions match TRBD2. Germline V gives CDR1 MNHNY, CDR2 SVGAGI (reference sequence). V trimming: 6 bases; J trimming: 0 bases; junction bases outside the gene matches: 14. CDR3 length equals 17 residues. The CDR3 DNA follows: TGTGCCAGCAGCCCGGGTGGCGCGGGAGACCTCTCCTACGAGCAGTACTTC. Amino acids: CASSPGGAGDLSYEQYF.

The chain recombines TRBV5-6 with TRBJ2-7; maybe TRBD2 (6 bases). CDR3 length: 14 amino acids. Germline assignment: CDR1 SGHDT and CDR2 YYEEEE. V shed 0 bases and J shed 2 bases, with 9 bases lying between them. The CDR3 DNA reads TGTGCCAGCAGCTTGGTTGCGGGAACCTACGAGCAGTACTTC. This gives the protein CASSLVAGTYEQYF.

In this sample, this clonotype turned up many times. The rearrangement links TRBV19 to TRBJ2-7; 10 bases are shared with TRBD2. CDR1 and CDR2 from the germline V gene are LNHDA and SQIVND (reference sequence). The CDR3 covers 16 residues. V was clipped by 3 bases and J by 2 bases; unmatched bases: 7. The CDR3 bases are TGTGCCAGTAGTATCGTGCCGGGACTAGCGCCCTACGAGCAGTACTTC. Translated, it gives CASSIVPGLAPYEQYF.

A remark on this clonotype: A much larger clone lies a single base off, so this may be a read error. The conserved closing phenylalanine or tryptophan is absent in this CDR3, likely reflecting a read error. The genes are TRBV2 and TRBJ2-2, with 13 bases fitting TRBD2. V was clipped by 10 bases and J by 2 bases; unmatched bases: 4. CDR1 is SNHLY, CDR2 FYNNEI, per germline. The CDR3 is made up of 15 amino acids. The CDR3 protein is CATGTSGTNTGELFL. Here the CDR3 DNA reads TGTGCCACCGGGACTAGCGGGACCAACACCGGGGAGCTGTTTCTT.

This clonotype was seen a handful of times. The chain combines TRBV13 with TRBJ2-1; no clear D gene. Between the trimmed V and J ends, which lost 1 base and 7 bases, there was a span of 11 bases. CDR3 size: 14 residues. Germline V lookup: CDR1 PRHDT, CDR2 FYEKMQ (reference sequence). CDR3 in DNA: TGTGCCAGCAGCTTAGAGTCTAGTTTTAATGAGCAGTTCTTC. Its translation: CASSLESSFNEQFF.